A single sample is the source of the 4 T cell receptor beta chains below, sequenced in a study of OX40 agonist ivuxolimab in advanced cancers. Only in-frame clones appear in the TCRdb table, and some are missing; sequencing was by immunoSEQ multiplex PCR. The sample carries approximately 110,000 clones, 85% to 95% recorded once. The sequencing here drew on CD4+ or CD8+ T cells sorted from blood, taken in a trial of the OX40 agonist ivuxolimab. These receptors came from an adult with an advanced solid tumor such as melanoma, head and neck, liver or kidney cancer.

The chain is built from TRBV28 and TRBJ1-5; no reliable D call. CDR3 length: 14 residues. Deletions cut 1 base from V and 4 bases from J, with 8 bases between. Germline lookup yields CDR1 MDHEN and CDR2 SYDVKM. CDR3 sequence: CASSLSFDNQPQHF. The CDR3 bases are TGTGCCAGCAGTTTATCATTCGATAATCAGCCCCAGCATTTT.

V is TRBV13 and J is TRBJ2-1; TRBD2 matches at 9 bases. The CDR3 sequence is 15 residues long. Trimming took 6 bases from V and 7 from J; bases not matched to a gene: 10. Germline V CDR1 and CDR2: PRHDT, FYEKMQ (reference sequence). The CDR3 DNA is TGTGCCAGCAGGGATATGAGCGGGAGGTGGAATGAGCAGTTCTTC. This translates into CASRDMSGRWNEQFF.

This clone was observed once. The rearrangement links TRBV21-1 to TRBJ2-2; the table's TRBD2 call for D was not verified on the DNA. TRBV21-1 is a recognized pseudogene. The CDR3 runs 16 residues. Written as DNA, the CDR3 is TGTGCCAGCAGCGGACTAGCGGGAGGGCACACCGGGGAGCTGTTTTTT. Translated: CASSGLAGGHTGELFF.

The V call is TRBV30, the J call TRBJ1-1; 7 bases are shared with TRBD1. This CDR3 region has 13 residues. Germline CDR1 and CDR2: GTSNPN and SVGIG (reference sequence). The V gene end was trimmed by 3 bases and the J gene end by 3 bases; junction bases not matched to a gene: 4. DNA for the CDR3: TGTGCCTGGAGGACAGGGACGGACACTGAAGCTTTCTTT. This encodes CAWRTGTDTEAFF. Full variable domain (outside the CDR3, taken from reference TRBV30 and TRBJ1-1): SQTIHQWPATLVQPVGSPLSLECTVEGTSNPNLYWYRQAAGRGLQLLFYSVGIGQISSEVPQNLSASRPQDRQFILSSKKLLLSDSGFYLCAWRTGTDTEAFFGQGTRLTVV.